What follows are 4 T cell receptor beta chains derived from one specimen sequenced in a study of blood T cell repertoires in COVID-19. This table comes from immunoSEQ multiplex PCR, and its TCRdb copy is limited to in-frame clones, with some not included. The sample has over 200,000 clones; roughly 77% are singletons. The sequencing sample was made of peripheral blood. The receptors derive from a woman older than 75 with acute or convalescent COVID-19.

This rearrangement joins TRBV5-1 to TRBJ2-7, with D uncertain. The CDR3 covers 13 residues. The germline V and J ends were trimmed by 0 bases and 6 bases, with 10 bases remaining between them. Germline CDR1 and CDR2: SGHRS and YFSETQ. CDR3 sequence (DNA): TGCGCCAGCAGCTTGGGTCGCGAAACCGAGCAGTACTTC. Translation gives CASSLGRETEQYF.

The chain is built from TRBV10-3 and TRBJ2-2; 7 bases align to TRBD1. The CDR3 runs 13 residues. The ends lost 3 bases at V and 6 bases at J; junction bases unmatched: 1. CDR1 is ENHRY, CDR2 SYGVKD, per germline. The CDR3 region is CAISDRGPGELFF. CDR3 coding DNA: TGTGCCATCAGTGATAGGGGGCCCGGGGAGCTGTTTTTT.

This clone was seen only once. The chain uses TRBV19 and TRBJ2-3; TRBD1 agrees at 7 bases. This CDR3 is 13 amino acids long. Per the germline V gene, CDR1 is LNHDA and CDR2 is SQIVND (reference sequence). After removal of 5 bases from V and 6 bases from J, the junction contained 5 bases not matched to a gene. In DNA form, the CDR3 reads TGTGCCAGTAGTTCTGGACAGGCTGATACGCAGTATTTT. Translating it yields CASSSGQADTQYF.

V is TRBV5-1 and J is TRBJ2-2, with 8 bases that match TRBD1. There are 17 residues in the CDR3. CDR1 is SGHRS, CDR2 YFSETQ, per germline. V shed 1 base and J 5 bases; nucleotides not matched to a gene: 10. The CDR3 DNA sequence: TGCGCCAGCAGCTTGAGGCAGGGACAGGTGGTGACCGGGGAGCTGTTTTTT. Translation gives CASSLRQGQVVTGELFF.